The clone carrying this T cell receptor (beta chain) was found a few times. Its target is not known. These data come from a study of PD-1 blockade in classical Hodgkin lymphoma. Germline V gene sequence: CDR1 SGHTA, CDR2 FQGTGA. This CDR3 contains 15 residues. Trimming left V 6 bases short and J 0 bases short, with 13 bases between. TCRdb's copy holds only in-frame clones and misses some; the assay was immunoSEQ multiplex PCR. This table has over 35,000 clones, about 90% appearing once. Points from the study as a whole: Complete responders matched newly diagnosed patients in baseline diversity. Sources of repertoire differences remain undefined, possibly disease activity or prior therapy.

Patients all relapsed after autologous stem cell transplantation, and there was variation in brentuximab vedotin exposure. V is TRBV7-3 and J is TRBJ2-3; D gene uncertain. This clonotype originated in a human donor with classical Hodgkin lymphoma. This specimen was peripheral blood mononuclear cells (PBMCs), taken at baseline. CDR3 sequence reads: CASSLNSLSTDTQYF. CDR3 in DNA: TGTGCCAGCAGTCTAAATTCACTTAGCACAGATACGCAGTATTTT.